This T cell receptor beta chain was captured in a study of shared clonotypes between healthy human individuals. This clone was picked up one time. In the authors' workflow: Filtering differed for immunoSEQ, which gave only junction sequences without quality scores. Method: immunoSEQ multiplex PCR; TCRdb's copy keeps in-frame clones and lacks some. The V and J calls and clone size come from that table; D and trimming were worked out from the DNA. The sample contains roughly 2 million clones, around 95% of which appear only once. Trimming at V came to 7 bases and at J to 4 bases, leaving 9 bases not matched to a gene. Germline loops: CDR1 SNHLY, CDR2 FYNNEI. The CDR3 covers 14 residues.

The sequenced material came from naive CD4+ T cells sorted from blood. The sample's subset: CD45RA+ positively selected. This TCR came from a man aged 18 to 30 in good health. The chain couples TRBV2 to TRBJ1-2; 7 bases fit TRBD1. The CDR3 region has the DNA TGTGCCAGCACTAAGGAGGCAGGGGGCTATGGCTACACCTTC. It yields the protein CASTKEAGGYGYTF.